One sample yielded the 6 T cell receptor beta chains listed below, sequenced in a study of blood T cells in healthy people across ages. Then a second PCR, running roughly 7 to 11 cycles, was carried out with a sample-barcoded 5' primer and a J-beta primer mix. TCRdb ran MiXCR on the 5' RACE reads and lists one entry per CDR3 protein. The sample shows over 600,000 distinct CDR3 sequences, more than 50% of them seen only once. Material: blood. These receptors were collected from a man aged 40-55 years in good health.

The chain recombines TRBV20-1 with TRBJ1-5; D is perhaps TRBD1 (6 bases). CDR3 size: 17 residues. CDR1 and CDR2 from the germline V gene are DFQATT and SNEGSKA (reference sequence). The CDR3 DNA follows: TGCAGCGCGCACAGGGCAAGAATAGCGGGTAGCAATCAGCCCCAGCATTTT. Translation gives CSAHRARIAGSNQPQHF.

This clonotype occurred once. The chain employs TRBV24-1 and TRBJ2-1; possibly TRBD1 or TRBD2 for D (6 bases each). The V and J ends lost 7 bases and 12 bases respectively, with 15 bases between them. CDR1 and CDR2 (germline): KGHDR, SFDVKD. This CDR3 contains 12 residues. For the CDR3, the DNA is TGTGCCACCAGCGAGAGGGGGGACGGGCAGTTCTTC. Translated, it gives CATSERGDGQFF.

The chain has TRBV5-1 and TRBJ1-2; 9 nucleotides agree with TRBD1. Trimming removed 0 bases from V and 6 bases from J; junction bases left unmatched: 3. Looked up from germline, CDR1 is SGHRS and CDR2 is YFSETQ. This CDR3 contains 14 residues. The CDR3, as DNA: TGCGCCAGCAGCTTGGAGGGGACAGGGAATGGCTACACCTTC. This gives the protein CASSLEGTGNGYTF.

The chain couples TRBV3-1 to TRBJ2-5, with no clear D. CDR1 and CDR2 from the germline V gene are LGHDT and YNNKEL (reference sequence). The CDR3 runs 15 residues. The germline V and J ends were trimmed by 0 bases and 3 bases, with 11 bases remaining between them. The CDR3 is CASSQDPLSKETQYF. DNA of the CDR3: TGTGCCAGCAGCCAAGACCCGTTATCAAAAGAGACCCAGTACTTC.

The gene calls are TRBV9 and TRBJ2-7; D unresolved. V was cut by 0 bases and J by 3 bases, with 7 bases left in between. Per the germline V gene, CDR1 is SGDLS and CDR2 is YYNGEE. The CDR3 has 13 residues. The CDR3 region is CASSVAPGYEQYF. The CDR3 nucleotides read TGTGCCAGCAGCGTAGCCCCGGGCTACGAGCAGTACTTC.

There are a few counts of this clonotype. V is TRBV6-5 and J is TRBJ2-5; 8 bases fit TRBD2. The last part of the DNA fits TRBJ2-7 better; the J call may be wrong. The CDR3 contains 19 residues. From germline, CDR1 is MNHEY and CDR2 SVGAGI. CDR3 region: CASSYVRPSGFELWYEQYF. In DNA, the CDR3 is TGTGCCAGCAGTTACGTTAGACCTAGCGGGTTTGAATTGTGGTACGAGCAGTACTTC.